The subject of this entry is one T cell receptor beta chain. The antigen is undetermined. Regarding treatment: roughly 10-day PBMC culture with coronavirus spike peptide pools or control peptides (ViraFEST assay). The positive PCR dates, which preceded the US Alpha, Beta and Delta variants, fell between March and December 2020. The data originate from a study of vaccination and CD4 T cells after COVID-19. Overall study: Control wells got either CEFX epitopes, HIV-1 Nef peptides, or no peptide at all.

Trimming pared 0 bases from V and 1 base from J, leaving 12 bases between. Germline CDR1 and CDR2: SGDLS and YYNGEE. The CDR3 consists of 16 residues. Overall study results and limits: Spike mono-reactive clones accounted for 304 of the 307 vaccine-specific clones found in convalescent patients. Median SARS-CoV-2-reactive clonotypes rose from approximately 21 to 38, not significantly.

Cultured CD4+ T cell DNA underwent sequencing with the Oncomine TCR Beta short-read assay. MiXCR, applied by TCRdb to the PCR reads, yields one record per CDR3 protein. Of thousands of distinct CDR3 sequences listed, around a fifth were seen once; the top ten hold 16%. The chain couples TRBV9 to TRBJ2-3; a weak D match, TRBD1 (6 bases). The sequenced sample consisted of CD4+ T cells from blood, cultured in vitro. The sequence derives from a human donor who had recovered from COVID-19. Here the CDR3 reads CASSVDWGRGTDTQYF. DNA of the CDR3: TGTGCCAGCAGCGTAGACTGGGGGCGCGGCACAGATACGCAGTATTTT.